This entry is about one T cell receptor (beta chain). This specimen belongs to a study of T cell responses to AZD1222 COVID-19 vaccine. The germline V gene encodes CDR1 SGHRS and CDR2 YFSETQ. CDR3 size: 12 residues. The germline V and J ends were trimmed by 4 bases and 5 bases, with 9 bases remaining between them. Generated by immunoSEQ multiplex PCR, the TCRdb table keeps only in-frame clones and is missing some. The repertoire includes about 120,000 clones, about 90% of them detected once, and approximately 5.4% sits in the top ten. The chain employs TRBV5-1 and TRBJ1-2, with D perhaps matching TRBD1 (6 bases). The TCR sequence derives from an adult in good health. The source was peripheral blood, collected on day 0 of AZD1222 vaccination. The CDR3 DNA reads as TGCGCCAGCAGCACACAGGGTTATGGCTACACCTTC. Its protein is CASSTQGYGYTF.